Listed below are T cell receptor beta chains from one sample, sequenced in a study of PD-1 blockade in classical Hodgkin lymphoma. Some clones are missing from TCRdb's copy, which holds only in-frame ones; the method was immunoSEQ multiplex PCR. The repertoire holds about 43,000 clones, around 76% seen once, with around 2.8% in the top ten. The sequences come from peripheral blood mononuclear cells (PBMCs), collected before the second cycle of nivolumab. Source of these receptors: a human donor with classical Hodgkin lymphoma. CDR3s include the opening cysteine and the closing phenylalanine or tryptophan. Fields, in order: clone size, V gene, J gene, D gene, CDR3 protein, CDR3 DNA. The D gene is left open where the match is weak. Rows may omit the clone size; those that give it use once, few, many or a size class.

>-|TRBV7-9|TRBJ1-5|-
CASSSVNQPQHF
TGTGCCAGCAGCTCGGTCAATCAGCCCCAGCATTTT
>-|TRBV4-2|TRBJ2-2|-
CASSQDSGGINEARTNTGELFF
TGTGCCAGCAGCCAAGATTCGGGCGGGATCAACGAAGCACGAACGAACACCGGGGAGCTGTTTTTT
>-|TRBV18|TRBJ1-4|TRBD1
CASSRKPTGVHEKLFF
TGTGCCAGCTCACGCAAACCCACAGGGGTCCATGAAAAACTGTTTTTT
>few|TRBV7-2|TRBJ2-5|-
CASSPPGEQETQYF
TGTGCCAGCAGCCCCCCTGGGGAACAAGAGACCCAGTACTTC
>-|TRBV5-5|TRBJ1-2|-
CASSLRGGYGYTF
TGTGCCAGCAGCTTACGAGGGGGCTATGGCTACACCTTC
>-|TRBV7-2|TRBJ1-2|-
CASSVKRNYGYTF
TGTGCCAGCAGCGTTAAACGCAACTATGGCTACACCTTC
>-|TRBV19|TRBJ2-7|-
CASSRKGFGQNYEQYF
TGTGCCAGTAGTAGGAAGGGGTTCGGACAAAACTACGAGCAGTACTTC
>-|TRBV19|TRBJ1-2|-
CASSISGGYGYTF
TGTGCCAGTAGTATTTCCGGGGGCTATGGCTACACCTTC
>few|TRBV7-2|TRBJ2-7|-
CASSSYRSYEQYF
TGTGCCAGCAGCTCCTATCGCAGTTACGAGCAGTACTTC
>medium-sized|TRBV28|TRBJ1-2|-
CASSLVGDFTF
TGTGCCAGCAGTTTGGTTGGGGATTTCACCTTC
>once|TRBV7-6|TRBJ1-1|TRBD1
CASSLATGGLNTEAFF
TGTGCCAGCAGCTTAGCGACAGGGGGCTTGAACACTGAAGCTTTCTTT
>-|TRBV19|TRBJ1-2|-
CASSATLGGRGYGYTF
TGTGCCAGTAGTGCCACGCTCGGAGGGCGCGGGTATGGCTACACCTTC
>-|TRBV6-5|TRBJ2-3|TRBD2
CASSGTSDFTDTQYF
TGTGCCAGCAGCGGGACTAGCGACTTCACAGATACGCAGTATTTT
>few|TRBV30|TRBJ1-2|-
CAWSVELAGYYGYTF
TGTGCCTGGAGTGTCGAGTTGGCAGGCTACTATGGCTACACCTTC
>-|TRBV5-1|TRBJ2-3|-
CASSWRVADTQYF
TGCGCCAGCAGCTGGCGGGTTGCAGATACGCAGTATTTT
>-|TRBV7-2|TRBJ1-1|-
CASSLPATEDTEAFF
TGTGCCAGCAGCCTTCCCGCGACGGAGGACACTGAAGCTTTCTTT
>once|TRBV6-5|TRBJ1-1|-
CASSYTGAGAEAFF
TGTGCCAGCAGTTACACCGGGGCTGGGGCTGAAGCTTTCTTT
>-|TRBV7-2|TRBJ1-2|-
CASSLDAGAGGYTF
TGTGCCAGCAGCTTAGATGCGGGGGCGGGTGGCTACACCTTC
>-|TRBV28|TRBJ2-1|-
CASKYPYRTIVSYNEQFF
TGTGCCAGCAAATACCCATATCGAACCATTGTCTCCTACAATGAGCAGTTCTTC
>once|TRBV28|TRBJ2-1|TRBD2
CASSFPQRDGYNEQFF
TGTGCCAGCAGTTTCCCACAGCGGGACGGGTACAATGAGCAGTTCTTC
>-|TRBV5-6|TRBJ1-2|-
CASSFGTSYGYTF
TGTGCCAGCAGCTTCGGGACAAGCTATGGCTACACCTTC
>-|TRBV18|TRBJ1-5|-
CASSPRGPVSNQPQHF
TGTGCCAGCTCACCAAGGGGACCGGTGAGCAATCAGCCCCAGCATTTT
>-|TRBV20-1|TRBJ1-5|-
CSAAGVSQHF
TGCAGTGCAGCTGGGGTTAGTCAGCATTTT
>-|TRBV27|TRBJ2-2|-
CASSRYTGELFF
TGTGCCAGCAGTCGCTACACCGGGGAGCTGTTTTTT
>once|TRBV5-8|TRBJ1-2|-
CASSFRPTGINGYTF
TGTGCCAGCAGCTTTAGACCCACCGGGATAAATGGCTACACCTTC
>-|TRBV18|TRBJ2-2|-
CASSPLQTGELFF
TGTGCCAGCTCACCATTGCAGACCGGGGAGCTGTTTTTT
>once|TRBV11-2|TRBJ1-2|-
CASSFSGSGDPLRYGYTF
TGTGCCAGCAGCTTTTCAGGGTCAGGAGATCCCCTTCGGTATGGCTACACCTTC
>-|TRBV7-8|TRBJ2-7|-
CASSLPRDTYEQYF
TGTGCCAGCAGCTTGCCCCGGGACACCTACGAGCAGTACTTC
>few|TRBV9|TRBJ1-5|-
CASSVPMEGNQPQHF
TGTGCCAGCAGCGTACCGATGGAGGGAAATCAGCCCCAGCATTTT
>-|TRBV6-5|TRBJ2-7|-
CASSYRLEAYEQYF
TGTGCCAGCAGTTACCGGCTTGAAGCCTACGAGCAGTACTTC
>-|TRBV30|TRBJ1-5|-
CAWRGGSNQPQHF
TGTGCCTGGAGGGGCGGTAGCAATCAGCCCCAGCATTTT
>-|TRBV5-8|TRBJ2-3|-
CASSLGYTDTQYF
TGTGCCAGCAGCTTGGGTTACACGGATACGCAGTATTTT
>few|TRBV5-1|TRBJ1-4|-
CASSLLPDLNEKLFF
TGCGCCAGCAGCTTGCTTCCGGACCTTAATGAAAAACTGTTTTTT
>-|TRBV28|TRBJ1-4|-
CASSSPGTPEKLFF
TGTGCCAGCAGTTCACCCGGGACACCTGAAAAACTGTTTTTT
>-|TRBV5-1|TRBJ2-5|TRBD2
CASSDFGTSGSSLGQETQYF
TGCGCCAGCAGCGACTTCGGGACTAGCGGGAGTTCCCTCGGCCAAGAGACCCAGTACTTC
>-|TRBV5-1|TRBJ1-4|TRBD1
CASSNPPQGVSATNEKLFF
TGCGCCAGCAGTAACCCCCCACAGGGGGTAAGTGCAACTAATGAAAAACTGTTTTTT
>-|TRBV7-9|TRBJ2-5|TRBD1
CASSAGTGLETQYF
TGTGCCAGCAGCGCCGGGACAGGGCTGGAGACCCAGTACTTC
>-|TRBV30|TRBJ1-6|-
CAWSKGPYSPLHF
TGTGCCTGGTCCAAAGGACCGTATTCACCCCTCCACTTT
>few|TRBV19|TRBJ2-3|TRBD2
CASSAGGTSLDTQYF
TGTGCCAGTAGTGCCGGCGGGACTAGCTTAGATACGCAGTATTTT
>few|TRBV9|TRBJ2-1|-
CASSVEGGGYNEQFF
TGTGCCAGCAGCGTAGAGGGGGGAGGCTACAATGAGCAGTTCTTC
>-|TRBV9|TRBJ1-2|-
CASSVARGENYGYTF
TGTGCCAGCAGCGTAGCTAGGGGGGAGAACTATGGCTACACCTTC
>-|TRBV11-3|TRBJ2-3|-
CASSLSATAGTDTQYF
TGTGCCAGCAGCTTATCCGCTACGGCTGGCACAGATACGCAGTATTTT
>-|TRBV27|TRBJ1-2|-
CASSLFVEGAYTF
TGTGCCAGCAGTTTATTTGTGGAGGGAGCCTACACCTTC
>once|TRBV5-1|TRBJ2-7|-
CASSLRPGSSYEQYF
TGCGCCAGCAGCTTGCGTCCGGGGAGTTCCTACGAGCAGTACTTC
>once|TRBV27|TRBJ2-3|TRBD2
CASSKLAGADTQYF
TGTGCCAGCAGCAAACTAGCGGGGGCAGATACGCAGTATTTT
>-|TRBV27|TRBJ1-2|-
CASSGTLGGYGYTF
TGTGCCAGCAGTGGGACCCTGGGGGGCTATGGCTACACCTTC
>-|TRBV19|TRBJ2-1|TRBD2
CASSIAGDDGEQFF
TGTGCCAGTAGTATTGCGGGGGACGACGGTGAGCAGTTCTTC
>-|TRBV29-1|TRBJ1-2|TRBD1
CSVDQGEHGYTF
TGCAGCGTTGACCAGGGGGAACATGGCTACACCTTC
>-|TRBV7-6|TRBJ1-1|TRBD1
CASSLGTGANTEAFF
TGTGCCAGCAGCTTAGGGACAGGGGCGAACACTGAAGCTTTCTTT
>-|TRBV4-3|TRBJ2-1|-
CASSQDPQTLYNEQFF
TGCGCCAGCAGCCAAGACCCACAGACCCTTTACAATGAGCAGTTCTTC
>-|TRBV10-3|TRBJ1-1|-
CAIRIDKTNTEAFF
TGTGCCATCAGGATTGACAAGACGAACACTGAAGCTTTCTTT
>few|TRBV6-6|TRBJ1-3|-
CASTLSATLYGNTIYF
TGTGCCAGCACCCTTTCAGCGACCCTTTATGGAAACACCATATATTTT
>-|TRBV7-2|TRBJ2-7|TRBD1
CASSFSPGQGSYEQYF
TGTGCCAGCAGCTTCTCACCGGGACAGGGTTCCTACGAGCAGTACTTC
>-|TRBV7-2|TRBJ1-6|TRBD1
CASSSDRQNSPLHF
TGTGCCAGCAGCTCGGACAGGCAGAATTCACCCCTCCACTTT